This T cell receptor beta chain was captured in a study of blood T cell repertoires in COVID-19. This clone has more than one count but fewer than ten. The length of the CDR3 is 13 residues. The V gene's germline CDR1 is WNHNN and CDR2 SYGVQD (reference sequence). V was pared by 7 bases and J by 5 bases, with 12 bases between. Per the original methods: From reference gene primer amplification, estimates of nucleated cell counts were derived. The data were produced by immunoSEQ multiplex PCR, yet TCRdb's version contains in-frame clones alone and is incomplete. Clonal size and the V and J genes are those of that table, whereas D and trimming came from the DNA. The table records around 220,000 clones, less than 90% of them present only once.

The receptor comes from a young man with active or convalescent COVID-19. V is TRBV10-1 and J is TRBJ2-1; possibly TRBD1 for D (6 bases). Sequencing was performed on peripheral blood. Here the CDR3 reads CASNLTGHNEQFF. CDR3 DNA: TGCGCCAGCAACTTGACAGGCCACAATGAGCAGTTCTTC.